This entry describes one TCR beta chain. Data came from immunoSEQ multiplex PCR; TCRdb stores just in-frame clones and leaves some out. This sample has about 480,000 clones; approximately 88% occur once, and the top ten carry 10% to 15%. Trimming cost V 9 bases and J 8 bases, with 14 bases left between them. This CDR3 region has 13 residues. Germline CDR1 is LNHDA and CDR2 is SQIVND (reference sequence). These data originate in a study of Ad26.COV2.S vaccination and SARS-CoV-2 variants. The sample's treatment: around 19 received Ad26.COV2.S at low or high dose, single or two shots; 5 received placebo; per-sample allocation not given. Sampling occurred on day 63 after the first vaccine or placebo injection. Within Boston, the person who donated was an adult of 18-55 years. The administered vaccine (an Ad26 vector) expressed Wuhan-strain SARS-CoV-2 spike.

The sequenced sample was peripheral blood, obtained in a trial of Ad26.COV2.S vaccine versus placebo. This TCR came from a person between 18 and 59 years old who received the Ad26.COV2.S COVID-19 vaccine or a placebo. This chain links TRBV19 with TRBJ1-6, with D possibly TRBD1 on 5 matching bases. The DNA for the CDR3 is TGTGCCAGCACAGGAAGGAGTGATTCACCCCTCCACTTT. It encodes CASTGRSDSPLHF.